These 5 T cell receptor beta chains share one sample of origin, sequenced in a study of shared clonotypes between healthy human individuals. Positive CCR7 selection of CD45RO-negative cells yielded the naive CD8 cells, and terminally differentiated effector memory CD45RA+ cells were excluded. Libraries were prepared by immunoSEQ multiplex PCR; TCRdb keeps only in-frame clonotypes and omits some of them. The top ten hold about 0.11% of the sample, which has 660,000 or so clones, 95% to 97% seen once. Sequencing used naive CD8+ T cells sorted from blood. The receptors originated from a woman aged 30 to 39 in good health.

V is TRBV14 and J is TRBJ1-4; 8 nucleotides align to TRBD1. Germline V gene lookup returns CDR1 SGHDN and CDR2 FVKESK. V was pared by 1 base and J by 0 bases, with 16 bases of the junction left unmatched. The CDR3 consists of 21 residues. The CDR3 loop is CASSQALQGDYYRPTNEKLFF. The CDR3 bases are TGTGCCAGCAGCCAAGCCCTACAGGGGGACTATTACCGACCAACTAATGAAAAACTGTTTTTT. The full variable domain, completed using reference TRBV14 and TRBJ1-4, is EAGVTQFPSHSVIEKGQTVTLRCDPISGHDNLYWYRRVMGKEIKFLLHFVKESKQDESGMPNNRFLAERTGGTYSTLKVQPAELEDSGVYFCASSQALQGDYYRPTNEKLFFGSGTQLSVL.

J is TRBJ1-5 and V is TRBV27; D is possibly TRBD1 (5 bases). This CDR3 has 14 amino acids. With 7 bases removed from V and 6 bases from J, the gap between germline ends came to 16 bases. Germline V gives CDR1 MNHEY, CDR2 SMNVEV (reference sequence). CDR3 coding DNA: TGTGCCAGCAACCCAAAAGGAGGGACTCAGCCCCAGCATTTT. This codes for CASNPKGGTQPQHF.

The rearrangement links TRBV6-1 to TRBJ1-1; the D is unclear. Between the trimmed V and J ends, which lost 2 bases and 0 bases, there was a span of 10 bases. This CDR3 is built from 15 residues. The germline V gene has CDR1 MNHNS and CDR2 SASEGT. The CDR3 nucleotides read TGTGCCAGCAGTGAATGGCGGGGATTGAACACTGAAGCTTTCTTT. Translating gives CASSEWRGLNTEAFF.

The genes are TRBV2 and TRBJ2-5; 7 bases line up with TRBD1. CDR3 length equals 17 residues. The J segment lost 3 bases and the V segment lost 4 bases, leaving 14 bases of the junction unmatched. The V gene's germline CDR1 is SNHLY and CDR2 FYNNEI. CDR3 protein: CASSGSTDRAMEETQYF. DNA for the CDR3: TGTGCCAGCAGTGGTTCTACCGACAGGGCCATGGAAGAGACCCAGTACTTC.

The chain has TRBV7-9 and TRBJ2-5; unclear D gene. The CDR3 is made up of 14 amino acids. Germline V gene sequence: CDR1 SEHNR, CDR2 FQNEAQ (reference sequence). V dropped 5 bases and J dropped 1 base, with 11 bases sitting between them. In DNA form, the CDR3 reads TGTGCCAGCAGCCCCGACACCGCCCAAGAGACCCAGTACTTC. Translating gives CASSPDTAQETQYF.